Below are 18 T cell receptor beta chains sequenced from a single sample in a study of read filtering for tumor transcriptome and immune sequencing. This library used around 0.4 ug RNA and molecular barcoded adaptors spanning alpha/delta and beta/gamma chains. TCRdb independently ran MiXCR on the reads; one entry per CDR3 protein. The sample has approximately 61,000 distinct CDR3 sequences; about 21% are singletons. Sequencing was carried out using a population of CD138-negative cells sorted from bone marrow. Source of these receptors: a donor over 35 with multiple myeloma.

This clonotype was found a few times. V usage is TRBV5-1 and J usage is TRBJ2-3, with D perhaps matching TRBD2 (5 bases). Trimming took 0 bases from V and 6 from J, leaving 11 bases between them. The CDR3 contains 14 residues. The germline V gene has CDR1 SGHRS and CDR2 YFSETQ. The CDR3 region is CASSLVGERDTQYF. CDR3 nucleotide sequence: TGCGCCAGCAGCTTGGTCGGGGAACGGGATACGCAGTATTTT.

CDR3: CASSYPLARAFF. CDR3 DNA sequence: TGTGCCAGCAGTTACCCCCTGGCGCGAGCTTTCTTT. The chain recombines TRBV28 with TRBJ1-1; no firm D call. V lost 4 bases to trimming and J lost 10 bases, with 13 bases between them. CDR3 length equals 12 residues. CDR1 is MDHEN and CDR2 is SYDVKM in the germline V gene.

This clonotype occurred many times. V is TRBV5-1 and J is TRBJ2-5; TRBD2 might be the D (6 bases). In germline, CDR1 is SGHRS, CDR2 YFSETQ. V lost 5 bases, J lost 3 bases, and 11 bases lay in between. The CDR3 covers 13 residues. CDR3 loop: CASSSDYEETQYF. The CDR3 region has the DNA TGCGCCAGCAGTTCGGACTACGAAGAGACCCAGTACTTC.

In this sample, this clonotype turned up many times. The chain has TRBV10-3 and TRBJ2-1; TRBD2 agrees at 10 bases. Losses at the gene ends were 6 bases for V and 5 bases for J; bases not matched to a gene: 7. There are 15 residues in the CDR3. In germline, CDR1 is ENHRY, CDR2 SYGVKD. The CDR3 nucleotides are TGTGCCATCAGCCTAACTAGCGGGGCGAACAATGAGCAGTTCTTC. Protein: CAISLTSGANNEQFF.

This clonotype was counted at least ten times. This chain links TRBV6-2 or TRBV6-3 with TRBJ1-2, with D uncertain. From germline, CDR1 is MNHEY and CDR2 SVGEGT. V was cut by 8 bases and J by 2 bases, with 9 bases left in between. The CDR3 covers 12 residues. The CDR3 protein is CASLDENYGYTF. CDR3 nucleotide sequence: TGTGCCAGCTTAGACGAGAACTATGGCTACACCTTC.

This clonotype has at least ten counts. The chain joins TRBV20-1 to TRBJ2-1; 12 nucleotides match TRBD2. The V gene's germline CDR1 is DFQATT and CDR2 SNEGSKA (reference sequence). V shed 0 bases, J shed 6 bases, and the junction held 6 bases outside the gene matches. The length of the CDR3 is 16 residues. The CDR3 here is CSARDLETSGGNEQFF. The CDR3 nucleotides are TGCAGTGCTAGAGATTTAGAGACTAGCGGGGGCAATGAGCAGTTCTTC.

The J gene is TRBJ2-7, the V gene TRBV12-3 or TRBV12-4, with a possible D match to TRBD2 (6 bases). V was trimmed by 4 bases and J by 7 bases, leaving 17 bases between them. The CDR3 consists of 14 residues. The CDR3 loop reads CASSWSGVPGEQYF. The CDR3 DNA sequence: TGTGCCAGCAGTTGGTCGGGAGTTCCAGGGGAGCAGTACTTC.

With respect to this clonotype: This likely stems from a read error, as it lies one base from a far larger clone. The chain recombines TRBV5-1 with TRBJ1-4, with a tentative D call TRBD1 (6 bases). In germline, CDR1 is SGHRS, CDR2 YFSETQ. The length of the CDR3 is 14 residues. CDR3 nucleotides: TGCGCCAGCAGCTTATCTAGCGGGGGCCCTTCTCCGTATTTT. Translated: CASSLSSGGPSPYF.

J is TRBJ2-7 and V is TRBV7-9; 7 bases map to TRBD1. CDR3 length: 15 amino acids. V gave up 11 bases and J gave up 9 bases; unmatched junction bases: 22. Germline CDR1 and CDR2: SEHNR and FQNEAQ (reference sequence). In nucleotides, the CDR3 is TGTGCCCGCGGCCCAACTCGACAGGGCATCGACGGGCAGTACTTC. Protein: CARGPTRQGIDGQYF.

This clonotype was observed many times. The genes are TRBV12-3 or TRBV12-4 and TRBJ2-5; D is possibly TRBD2 (6 bases). CDR3 length: 15 residues. V was pared by 6 bases and J by 4 bases, with 18 bases between. CDR3: CASSPGTWGRETQYF. CDR3 nucleotide sequence: TGTGCCAGCAGCCCCGGGACTTGGGGGAGAGAGACCCAGTACTTC.

The CDR3 DNA reads TGTGCCACCAGTGACCCTGGACTAGAGGAGACCCAGTACTTC. It codes for CATSDPGLEETQYF. The chain has TRBV24-1 and TRBJ2-5; 7 bases map to TRBD2. Per the germline V gene, CDR1 is KGHDR and CDR2 is SFDVKD. The CDR3 runs 14 residues. V gave up 4 bases and J gave up 5 bases; unmatched junction bases: 6.

The chain has TRBV5-6 and TRBJ1-4, with a weak D call TRBD1 (6 bases). Per the germline V gene, CDR1 is SGHDT and CDR2 is YYEEEE. The CDR3 loop spans 13 amino acids. V dropped 2 bases and J dropped 7 bases, with 9 bases sitting between them. The CDR3 here is CASSLGGSEKLFF. The CDR3 DNA is TGTGCCAGCAGCTTAGGGGGATCTGAAAAACTGTTTTTT. Supplemented by reference TRBV5-6 and TRBJ1-4, the full variable domain reads DAGVTQSPTHLIKTRGQQVTLRCSPKSGHDTVSWYQQALGQGPQFIFQYYEEEERQRGNFPDRFSGHQFPNYSSELNVNALLLGDSALYLCASSLGGSEKLFFGSGTQLSVL.

By share, this clonotype counts as medium-sized (0.01 to 0.1%). V usage is TRBV7-2 and J usage is TRBJ2-3; D is unresolved. The CDR3 is 13 residues long. CDR1 SGHTA and CDR2 FQGNSA come from the germline V gene. The germline V and J ends were trimmed by 6 bases and 2 bases, with 9 bases remaining between them. The CDR3 sequence: CASRTPLTDTQYF. DNA of the CDR3: TGTGCCAGCAGGACTCCTCTCACAGATACGCAGTATTTT. The entire variable domain, with the rest obtained from reference TRBV7-2 and TRBJ2-3, is as follows: GAGVSQSPSNKVTEKGKDVELRCDPISGHTALYWYRQSLGQGLEFLIYFQGNSAPDKSGLPSDRFSAERTGGSVSTLTIQRTQQEDSAVYLCASRTPLTDTQYFGPGTRLTVL.

This clonotype was found many times. The chain employs TRBV14 and TRBJ2-1, with TRBD2 as a possible D gene (6 bases). V was shortened by 4 bases and J by 0 bases, with 13 bases between the two germline ends. Germline CDR1 is SGHDN and CDR2 is FVKESK. This CDR3 has 16 amino acids. The CDR3 DNA reads as TGTGCCAGCAGCCGGACGGGACTGAGCTCCTACAATGAGCAGTTCTTC. Translation gives CASSRTGLSSYNEQFF. The entire variable domain, with the rest obtained from reference TRBV14 and TRBJ2-1, is as follows: EAGVTQFPSHSVIEKGQTVTLRCDPISGHDNLYWYRRVMGKEIKFLLHFVKESKQDESGMPNNRFLAERTGGTYSTLKVQPAELEDSGVYFCASSRTGLSSYNEQFFGPGTRLTVL.

This clonotype was seen at least ten times. V usage is TRBV29-1 and J usage is TRBJ2-3; D remains unclear. CDR1 SQVTM and CDR2 ANQGSEA come from the germline V gene. There are 11 residues in the CDR3. Trimming stripped 6 bases from V and 4 bases from J, with 8 bases between. Here the CDR3 reads CSVALADTQYF. CDR3 sequence (DNA): TGCAGCGTCGCGTTGGCAGATACGCAGTATTTT.

Remarks on this clonotype: No conserved phenylalanine or tryptophan ends this CDR3, so it is likely a read error. V is TRBV5-6 and J is TRBJ1-2; maybe TRBD1 (6 bases). CDR1 SGHDT and CDR2 YYEEEE come from the germline V gene. The length of the CDR3 is 15 residues. Here the CDR3 reads CASSPSGALGYVYTS. DNA of the CDR3: TGTGCCAGCAGCCCCTCGGGGGCTCTTGGCTATGTCTACACCTCC.

As for this clonotype: The junction departs from germline at one end; a sequencing error may be responsible. V and J are TRBV20-1 and TRBJ2-1; no definite D call. The CDR3 is made up of 12 amino acids. CDR1 is DFQATT and CDR2 is SNEGSKA in the germline V gene (reference sequence). CDR3 in amino acids: CSAGQPYNEQSF. Written as DNA, the CDR3 is TGCAGTGCCGGGCAGCCCTACAATGAGCAGTCCTTC.

This clonotype occurred many times. The chain uses TRBV7-8 and TRBJ2-5, with D possibly TRBD1 on 5 matching bases. Trimming cost V 0 bases and J 6 bases, with 11 bases left between them. The CDR3 runs to 14 residues. Germline-derived CDR1 and CDR2 are SGHVS and FQNEAQ. The CDR3 sequence: CASSLAAGRQTQYF. CDR3 coding DNA: TGTGCCAGCAGCTTAGCGGCAGGGCGGCAGACCCAGTACTTC.